What follows are 16 T cell receptor beta chains derived from one specimen sequenced in a study of T cell responses to AZD1222 COVID-19 vaccine. Assay used: immunoSEQ multiplex PCR; TCRdb lists only in-frame clones, some missing. The repertoire holds 95,000 to 150,000 clones, with roughly 84% as singletons. The sample here was peripheral blood, taken on day 0 of AZD1222 vaccination. Receptor source: an adult in good health.

The V and J genes are TRBV7-9 and TRBJ1-2; no definite D call. The germline gives CDR1 SEHNR, CDR2 FQNEAQ (reference sequence). V lost 0 bases to trimming and J lost 8 bases, with 7 bases between them. This CDR3 is built from 12 residues. The CDR3 DNA sequence: TGTGCCAGCAGCTTAGCGGGTGGCGGCTACACCTTC. It encodes CASSLAGGGYTF.

This rearrangement joins TRBV6-4 to TRBJ2-1; 9 nucleotides align to TRBD2. Germline assignment: CDR1 MRHNA and CDR2 SNTAGT. V lost 3 bases to trimming and J lost 7 bases; unmatched junction nucleotides: 7. The CDR3 sequence is 15 residues long. The CDR3 here is CASSELAGGSNEQFF. CDR3 nucleotide sequence: TGTGCCAGCAGTGAGTTGGCGGGGGGGTCTAATGAGCAGTTCTTC.

This rearrangement joins TRBV6-6 to TRBJ1-4; 8 bases align to TRBD1. The CDR3 extends over 16 amino acids. Trimming took 2 bases from V and 5 from J; bases not matched to a gene: 7. Germline V gene data show CDR1 as MNHNY and CDR2 as SVGAGI (reference sequence). The CDR3 nucleotides read TGTGCCAGCAGTTACCAGGACAGGGAGGGAAATGAAAAACTGTTTTTT. This sequence encodes CASSYQDREGNEKLFF.

V is TRBV7-9 and J is TRBJ1-3, with D hard to call. The CDR3 totals 18 residues. V was cut by 5 bases and J by 3 bases, with 23 bases left in between. Germline-derived CDR1 and CDR2 are SEHNR and FQNEAQ (reference sequence). CDR3 bases: TGTGCCAGCAGCCCAGGCATGGGTTCTCAGCGGGGTGGAAACACCATATATTTT. Residues: CASSPGMGSQRGGNTIYF.

This rearrangement joins TRBV19 to TRBJ1-1; D might be TRBD1 (5 bases). CDR3 size: 16 residues. V lost 5 bases, J lost 1 base, and 17 bases lay in between. Germline V CDR1 and CDR2: LNHDA, SQIVND (reference sequence). CDR3 coding DNA: TGTGCCAGTAGTGAGAGTCCAGGGCCTGGGAACACTGAAGCTTTCTTT. This gives the protein CASSESPGPGNTEAFF.

The chain recombines TRBV4-2 with TRBJ2-7; D may match TRBD1 or TRBD2 (5 bases each). Germline loops: CDR1 LGHNA, CDR2 YNFKEQ. CDR3 length: 15 residues. The V end was cut by 3 bases, the J end by 2 bases, with 14 bases between. This chain's CDR3 is CASSHAGTHPYEQYF. For the CDR3, the DNA is TGTGCCAGCAGCCACGCCGGGACCCACCCCTACGAGCAGTACTTC.

The sample holds one count of this clone. The chain employs TRBV11-3 and TRBJ2-1, with TRBD2 matching over 11 bases. CDR1 and CDR2 (germline): SGHNT, YENEEA. This CDR3 is built from 16 residues. Germline trimming cut 5 bases from V and 8 bases from J; bases unmatched to any gene: 11. DNA of the CDR3: TGTGCCAGCAGCCCGGAAGGGACTAGCGGATGGGATGAGCAGTTCTTC. The encoded protein is CASSPEGTSGWDEQFF.

The rearrangement uses TRBV5-5 and TRBJ1-1; D remains ambiguous. V lost 4 bases and J lost 11, with 18 bases in between. The CDR3 is 13 amino acids. Germline V gene sequence: CDR1 SGHKS, CDR2 YYEKEE (reference sequence). CDR3 amino acids: CASSRASPNRAFF. DNA of the CDR3: TGTGCCAGCAGCCGCGCCTCCCCTAACCGGGCTTTCTTT.

The gene calls are TRBV9 and TRBJ1-1, with D unclear. From germline, CDR1 is SGDLS and CDR2 YYNGEE. The CDR3 length is 13 residues. The V end lost 4 bases, the J end lost 1 base, and 8 bases lay between the germline ends. CDR3 region: CASSLDTNTEAFF. CDR3 in DNA: TGTGCCAGCAGCCTCGACACGAACACTGAAGCTTTCTTT.

The V call is TRBV11-2, the J call TRBJ1-1, with D uncertain. The length of the CDR3 is 12 residues. The V and J ends lost 3 bases and 7 bases respectively, with 9 bases between them. Germline CDR1 reads SGHAT; CDR2 reads FQNNGV. CDR3 loop: CASSFYQVEAFF. The CDR3 nucleotides read TGTGCCAGCAGCTTCTACCAGGTTGAAGCTTTCTTT.

This chain links TRBV18 with TRBJ1-2; D perhaps matches TRBD1 (5 bases). CDR1 is KGHSH and CDR2 is LQKENI in the germline V gene. V was trimmed by 1 base and J by 1 base, leaving 16 bases between them. The CDR3 runs 17 residues. DNA of the CDR3: TGTGCCAGCTCACCACGGGTCGACAGCCTTGGTAACTATGGCTACACCTTC. It encodes CASSPRVDSLGNYGYTF.

The chain couples TRBV20-1 to TRBJ2-7; D remains ambiguous. The CDR3 length is 10 residues. The V end lost 6 bases, the J end lost 3 bases, and 6 bases lay between the germline ends. CDR1 and CDR2 (germline): DFQATT, SNEGSKA (reference sequence). The CDR3 region is CSATYYEQYF. DNA for the CDR3: TGCAGTGCAACTTACTACGAGCAGTACTTC.

The rearrangement links TRBV28 to TRBJ1-4; D might be TRBD1 (6 bases). Germline assignment: CDR1 MDHEN and CDR2 SYDVKM. The CDR3 runs to 15 residues. The V gene lost 1 base and the J gene lost 5 bases, with 11 bases spanning the gap. CDR3 sequence: CASSLSGGRNEKLFF. CDR3 in DNA: TGTGCCAGCAGTTTATCCGGGGGGCGGAATGAAAAACTGTTTTTT.

This clone was seen a single time. V is TRBV30 and J is TRBJ2-4; no firm D call. The CDR3 has 14 residues. Germline V gene sequence: CDR1 GTSNPN, CDR2 SVGIG (reference sequence). Trimming shortened V by 3 bases and J by 1 base, and 10 bases separated the two germline ends. The CDR3 nucleotides are TGTGCCTGGAGCGGGCCCCTTGCCAAAAACATTCAGTACTTC. Translating gives CAWSGPLAKNIQYF.

The rearrangement uses TRBV28 and TRBJ1-5; maybe TRBD1 (5 bases). The CDR3 covers 14 residues. V was shortened by 4 bases and J by 5 bases, with 12 bases between the two germline ends. Germline V gives CDR1 MDHEN, CDR2 SYDVKM. CDR3: CASSSLREDQPQHF. The CDR3 DNA reads as TGTGCCAGCAGTTCACTCAGGGAAGATCAGCCCCAGCATTTT.

DNA for the CDR3: TGTGCCAGCAGCGAAACAGGGAGCACTGAAGCTTTCTTT. Residues: CASSETGSTEAFF. The chain carries TRBV2 and TRBJ1-1, with a possible D match to TRBD1 (6 bases). V was shortened by 6 bases and J by 4 bases, with 12 bases between the two germline ends. The CDR3 runs to 13 residues. Germline loops: CDR1 SNHLY, CDR2 FYNNEI.